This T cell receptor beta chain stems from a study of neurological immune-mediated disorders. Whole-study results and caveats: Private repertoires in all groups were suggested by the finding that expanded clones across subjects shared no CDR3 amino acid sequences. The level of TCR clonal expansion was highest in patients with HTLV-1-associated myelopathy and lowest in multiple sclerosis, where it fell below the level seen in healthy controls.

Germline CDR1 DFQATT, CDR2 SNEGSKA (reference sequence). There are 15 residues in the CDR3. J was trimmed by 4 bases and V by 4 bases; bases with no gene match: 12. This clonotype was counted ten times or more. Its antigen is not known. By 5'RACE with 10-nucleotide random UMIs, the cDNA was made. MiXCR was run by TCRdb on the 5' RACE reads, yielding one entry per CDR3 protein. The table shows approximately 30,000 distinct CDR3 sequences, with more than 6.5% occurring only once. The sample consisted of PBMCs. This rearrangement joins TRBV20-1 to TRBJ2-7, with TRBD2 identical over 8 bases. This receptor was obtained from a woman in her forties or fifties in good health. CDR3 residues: CSAMDAGGPSYEQYF. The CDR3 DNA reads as TGCAGTGCTATGGACGCGGGAGGTCCTTCGTACGAGCAGTACTTC.